The following is a T cell receptor beta chain sequence with its context. Its specificity is unknown. The data were taken from a study of shared clonotypes between healthy human individuals. Study findings and constraints: How much donors shared clonotypes was expected to be affected by sequencing depth.

Germline values: CDR1 MGHRA, CDR2 YSYEKL. The CDR3 extends over 14 amino acids. Trimming pared 2 bases from V and 3 bases from J, leaving 10 bases between. Data came from immunoSEQ multiplex PCR; TCRdb stores just in-frame clones and leaves some out. The sample lists hundreds of thousands of clones; around 96% were seen once. The TCR comes from a woman aged 25 to 39 in good health. Sequences were obtained from naive CD4+ T cells sorted from blood. Subset reported: CD45RA+ positively selected. The J gene is TRBJ1-2, the V gene TRBV4-1; unclear D gene. Here the CDR3 DNA reads TGCGCCAGCAGCCAACTCCAGGATTACTATGGCTACACCTTC. Encoded protein: CASSQLQDYYGYTF.